This is a list of T cell receptor beta chains from one sample in a study of blood T cell repertoires in COVID-19. Here immunoSEQ multiplex PCR was the method, and the copy in TCRdb shows in-frame clones only, minus some. The sample records 150,000 or so clones, roughly 90% being singletons. Sequenced material: PBMCs or T cells enriched from blood (not recorded which). The receptors shown here come from a middle-aged man who had recovered from COVID-19. Both conserved end residues are trimmed from each CDR3. A clone size is listed for some rows: how often the clone was seen (once, few, many), or a class if it is expanded.

>.|TRBJ2-3|TRBV7-8
ASSPTSGGTDTQY
>.|TRBJ2-3|TRBV7-2
ASSLVAGGDTQY
>.|TRBJ1-2|TRBV4-2
ASSPLDRGRDGYT
>.|TRBJ2-1|TRBV7-5
VRSPTSGANEQF
>.|TRBJ1-1|TRBV4-2
ASSQDGQANTEAF
>.|TRBJ2-3|TRBV7-6
ASSPRTGGAADTQY
>few|TRBJ1-2|TRBV28
ASRSPGQGAYYGYT
>.|TRBJ1-5|TRBV18
ASSPWGDQPQH
>.|TRBJ2-2|TRBV18
ASSPNWSTGELF
>.|TRBJ1-1|TRBV6-6
ASRFPTGGADTEAF
>.|TRBJ2-2|TRBV7-3
ASSSSGTSVTGELF
>.|TRBJ1-3|TRBV18
ASSPDGSSGNTIY
>few|TRBJ2-1|TRBV11-1
ASSLFTSSSEQF
>few|TRBJ1-6|TRBV28
ASSPGTGRRPLH
>.|TRBJ1-1|TRBV18
ASSPPWTGENTEAF
>.|TRBJ2-7|TRBV6-5
ASSYSGTGGHEQY
>.|TRBJ1-2|TRBV7-3
ASSFGTGPNYGYT
>.|TRBJ2-2|TRBV5-4
ASTLQGVAGELF
>.|TRBJ2-2|TRBV5-1
ASSGSGRPNTGELF
>.|TRBJ1-4|TRBV6-5
ASSYASGQAEPKLF
>.|TRBJ1-5|TRBV18
ASSPQGAGSNQPQH
>.|TRBJ2-5|TRBV7-9
ASSLAGRGRETQY
>.|TRBJ2-5|TRBV5-4
ASSSPGQGAGETQY
>once|TRBJ1-2|TRBV29-1
SVAGNYGYT
>once|TRBJ1-3|TRBV7-2
ASSTRQGRYSGNTIY
>.|TRBJ2-1|TRBV5-4
ASSLGQGSYNEQF
>.|TRBJ2-1|TRBV7-2
ASSLSSGSSNEQF
>.|TRBJ1-6|TRBV19
ATKADPLGDSPLH
>.|TRBJ2-1|TRBV18
ASSPHSDYNEQF
>few|TRBJ2-4|TRBV5-1
ASSLPPEGENIQY
>few|TRBJ2-1|TRBV2
ASRGGAGGFHF